This T cell receptor beta chain emerged from a study of T cell responses to AZD1222 COVID-19 vaccine. Clones were read by immunoSEQ multiplex PCR, and TCRdb kept only the in-frame ones, dropping some. This sample has over 100,000 clones, with 87% found just once. Overall study findings and caveats: None of the repertoires were sampled until the peak T cell response had passed. Nearly half of spike-specific TCRs reportedly target unmutated variant regions.

The CDR3 extends over 16 amino acids. As to this clone: What it recognizes is unknown.

V and J are TRBV1 and TRBJ2-2; TRBD1, the table's D call, lacks a check against the DNA. TRBV1 is recorded as a pseudogene. The sample consisted of peripheral blood, taken 28 days after the second AZD1222 dose. The TCR was taken from an adult who received the AZD1222 COVID-19 vaccine. The chain's CDR3 is CTSSQDGAANTGELFF. For the CDR3, the DNA is TGCACCAGCAGCCAAGATGGGGCCGCGAACACCGGGGAGCTGTTTTTT.